This T cell receptor beta chain came from a study of molecular identifiers for immune sequencing clone quantification. The V gene lost 4 bases and the J gene lost 5 bases, with 14 bases spanning the gap. Germline CDR1 is MGHRA and CDR2 is YSYEKL. The CDR3 covers 14 residues. For this clonotype: Its target is not known. A single base separates this from a much larger clone, so it may be a read error. This likely comes from a read error, as the CDR3 has no conserved phenylalanine or tryptophan at its end.

Previously reported methods and listed TCR primers produced the bulk TCR libraries. TCRdb independently ran MiXCR on the PCR reads; one entry per CDR3 protein. The sample lists more than 550,000 distinct CDR3 sequences, about 25% occurring once. General study results and limits: Because of identical TCR molecules sharing a barcode, sizes of highly expanded clones could be underestimated.

Isolation of naive CD8 T cells was achieved by sorting on a CD8+CD4-CCR7+CD45RA+ phenotype. The TCR comes from a human donor in good health. Some libraries in this study had Jurkat cell RNA spiked in. Specimen: naive CD8+ T cells from blood, with Jurkat cell RNA spiked in. Subset noted: FACS-sorted CD8+CD4-CCR7+CD45RA+ naive T cells. The V and J genes are TRBV4-1 and TRBJ2-5, with D perhaps being TRBD1 or TRBD2 (6 bases each). CDR3: CASSPRGLEETQYY. The DNA for the CDR3 is TGCGCCAGCAGCCCACGGGGGCTGGAGGAGACCCAGTACTAC.